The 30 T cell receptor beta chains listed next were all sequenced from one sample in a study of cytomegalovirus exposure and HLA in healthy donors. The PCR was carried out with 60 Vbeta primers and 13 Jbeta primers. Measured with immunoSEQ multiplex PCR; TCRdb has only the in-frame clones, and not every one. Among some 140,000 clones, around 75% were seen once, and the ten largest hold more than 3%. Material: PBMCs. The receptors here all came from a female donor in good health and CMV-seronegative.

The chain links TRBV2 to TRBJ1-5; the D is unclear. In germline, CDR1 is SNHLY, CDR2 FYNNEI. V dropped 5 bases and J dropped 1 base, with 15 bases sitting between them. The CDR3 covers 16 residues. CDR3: CASSLLLGESNQPQHF. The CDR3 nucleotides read TGTGCCAGCAGTCTCCTACTTGGGGAGAGCAATCAGCCCCAGCATTTT. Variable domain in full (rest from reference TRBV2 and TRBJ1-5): EPEVTQTPSHQVTQMGQEVILRCVPISNHLYFYWYRQILGQKVEFLVSFYNNEISEKSEIFDDQFSVERPDGSNFTLKIRSTKLEDSAMYFCASSLLLGESNQPQHFGDGTRLSIL.

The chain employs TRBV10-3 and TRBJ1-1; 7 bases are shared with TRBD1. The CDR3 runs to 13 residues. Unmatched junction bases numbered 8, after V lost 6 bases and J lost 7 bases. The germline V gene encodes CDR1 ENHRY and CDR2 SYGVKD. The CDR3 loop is CAIRTTGFGEAFF. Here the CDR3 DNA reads TGTGCCATCAGAACGACAGGGTTTGGTGAAGCTTTCTTT.

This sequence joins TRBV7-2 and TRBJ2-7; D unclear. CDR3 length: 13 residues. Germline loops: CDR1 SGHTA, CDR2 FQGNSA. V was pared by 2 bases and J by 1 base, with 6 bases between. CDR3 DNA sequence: TGTGCCAGCAGCTTAACACCTTCCTACGAGCAGTACTTC. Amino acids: CASSLTPSYEQYF.

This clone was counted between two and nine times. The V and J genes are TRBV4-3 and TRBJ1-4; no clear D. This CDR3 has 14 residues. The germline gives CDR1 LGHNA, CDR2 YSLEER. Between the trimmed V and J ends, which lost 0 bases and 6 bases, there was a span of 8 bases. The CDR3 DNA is TGCGCCAGCAGCCAAGAACAATCATATGAAAAACTGTTTTTT. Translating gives CASSQEQSYEKLFF.

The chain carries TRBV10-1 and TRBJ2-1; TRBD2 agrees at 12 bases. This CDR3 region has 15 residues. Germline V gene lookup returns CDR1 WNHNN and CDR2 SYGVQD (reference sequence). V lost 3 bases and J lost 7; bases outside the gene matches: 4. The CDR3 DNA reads TGCGCCAGCAGTGACTCGGGACTAGCGGGTAATGAGCAGTTCTTC. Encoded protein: CASSDSGLAGNEQFF.

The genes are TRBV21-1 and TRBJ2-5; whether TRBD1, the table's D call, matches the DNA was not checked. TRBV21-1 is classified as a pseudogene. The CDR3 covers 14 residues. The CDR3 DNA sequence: TGTGCCAGCAGCCCTATTCCCAGGGGTCTCACCCAGTACTTC. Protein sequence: CASSPIPRGLTQYF.

CDR3 nucleotides: TGCGCCAGCACCTCCGGGACAGGGGTCGGGGAGCAGTACTTC. Encoded protein: CASTSGTGVGEQYF. The chain uses TRBV5-1 and TRBJ2-7; TRBD1 agrees at 10 bases. The trim removed 6 bases at V and 7 bases at J, leaving 10 bases unmatched. Germline CDR1 SGHRS, CDR2 YFSETQ. CDR3 length: 14 residues.

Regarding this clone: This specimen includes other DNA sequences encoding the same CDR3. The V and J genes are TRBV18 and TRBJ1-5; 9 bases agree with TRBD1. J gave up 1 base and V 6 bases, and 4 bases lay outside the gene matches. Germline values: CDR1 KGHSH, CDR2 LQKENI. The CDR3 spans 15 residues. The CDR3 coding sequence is TGTGCCAGCTCGCCGGGACAGGGAAGCAATCAGCCCCAGCATTTT. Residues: CASSPGQGSNQPQHF.

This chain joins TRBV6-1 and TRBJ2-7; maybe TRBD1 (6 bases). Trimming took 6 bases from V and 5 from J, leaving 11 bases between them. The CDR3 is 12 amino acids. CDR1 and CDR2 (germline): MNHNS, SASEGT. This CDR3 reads CASRQGSDEQYF. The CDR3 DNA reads TGTGCCAGCAGGCAGGGGTCCGACGAGCAGTACTTC.

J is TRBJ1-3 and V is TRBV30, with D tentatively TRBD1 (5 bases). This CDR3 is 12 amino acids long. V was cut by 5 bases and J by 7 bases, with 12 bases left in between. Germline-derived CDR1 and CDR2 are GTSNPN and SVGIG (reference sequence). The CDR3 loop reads CAWWGLANTIYF. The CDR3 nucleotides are TGTGCCTGGTGGGGCCTCGCCAACACCATATATTTT.

This CDR3 is CASSRLAGGNEQFF. As DNA, the CDR3 is TGTGCCAGCAGCAGACTAGCGGGAGGTAATGAGCAGTTCTTC. This rearrangement joins TRBV9 to TRBJ2-1, with 13 bases matching TRBD2. This CDR3 has 14 residues. Per germline, CDR1 SGDLS and CDR2 YYNGEE. Germline trimming cut 4 bases from V and 7 bases from J; bases unmatched to any gene: 2. Variable domain in full (rest from reference TRBV9 and TRBJ2-1): DSGVTQTPKHLITATGQRVTLRCSPRSGDLSVYWYQQSLDQGLQFLIQYYNGEERAKGNILERFSAQQFPDLHSELNLSSLELGDSALYFCASSRLAGGNEQFFGPGTRLTVL.

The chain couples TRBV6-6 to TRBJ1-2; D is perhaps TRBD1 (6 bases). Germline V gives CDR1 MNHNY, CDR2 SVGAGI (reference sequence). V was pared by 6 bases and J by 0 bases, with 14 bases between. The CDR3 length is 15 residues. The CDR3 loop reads CASSPWGGPNYGYTF. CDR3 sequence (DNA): TGTGCCAGCAGCCCTTGGGGGGGGCCTAACTATGGCTACACCTTC.

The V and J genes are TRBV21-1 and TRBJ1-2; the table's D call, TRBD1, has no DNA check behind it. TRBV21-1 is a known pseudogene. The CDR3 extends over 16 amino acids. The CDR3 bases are TGTGCCAGCCTCCGGACAGGGTACTGGGTAGGCTATGGCTACACCTTC. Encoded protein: CASLRTGYWVGYGYTF.

CDR3 sequence (DNA): TGCGCCAGCAGCCAAGCAACTAGCGGGGGGGCGAATGAGCAGTTCTTC. Its protein product is CASSQATSGGANEQFF. The chain couples TRBV4-1 to TRBJ2-1; 13 nucleotides align to TRBD2. The CDR3 sequence is 16 residues long. The ends lost 1 base at V and 7 bases at J; junction bases unmatched: 4. CDR1 is MGHRA, CDR2 YSYEKL, per germline.

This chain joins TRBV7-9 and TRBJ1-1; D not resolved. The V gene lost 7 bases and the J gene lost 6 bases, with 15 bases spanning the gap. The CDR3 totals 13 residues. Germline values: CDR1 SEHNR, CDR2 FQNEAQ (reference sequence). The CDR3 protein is CASIPPEGPEAFF. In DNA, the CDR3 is TGTGCCAGCATCCCGCCGGAGGGCCCTGAAGCTTTCTTT.

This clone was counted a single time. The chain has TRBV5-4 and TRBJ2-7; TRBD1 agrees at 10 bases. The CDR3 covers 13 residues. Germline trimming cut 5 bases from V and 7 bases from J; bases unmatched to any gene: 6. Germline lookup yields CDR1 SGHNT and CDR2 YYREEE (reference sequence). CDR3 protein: CASSDRGLVEQYF. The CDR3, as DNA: TGTGCCAGCAGTGACAGGGGGCTGGTTGAGCAGTACTTC.

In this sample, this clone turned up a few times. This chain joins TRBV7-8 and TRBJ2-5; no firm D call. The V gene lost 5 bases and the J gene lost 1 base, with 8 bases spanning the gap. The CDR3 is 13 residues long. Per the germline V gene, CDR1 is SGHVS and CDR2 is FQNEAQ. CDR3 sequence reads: CASSIDSQETQYF. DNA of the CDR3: TGTGCCAGCAGCATAGACTCCCAAGAGACCCAGTACTTC.

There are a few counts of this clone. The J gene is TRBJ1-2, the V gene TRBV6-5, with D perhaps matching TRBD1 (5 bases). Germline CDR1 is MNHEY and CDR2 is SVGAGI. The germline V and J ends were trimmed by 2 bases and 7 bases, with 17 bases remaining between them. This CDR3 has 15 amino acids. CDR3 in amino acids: CASSYESGGATGYTF. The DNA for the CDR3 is TGTGCCAGCAGTTACGAATCGGGGGGTGCCACTGGCTACACCTTC.

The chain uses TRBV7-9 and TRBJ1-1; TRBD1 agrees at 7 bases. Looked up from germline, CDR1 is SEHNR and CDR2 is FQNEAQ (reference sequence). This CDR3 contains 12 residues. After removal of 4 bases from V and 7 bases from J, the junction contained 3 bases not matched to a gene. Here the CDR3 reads CASSSGGVEAFF. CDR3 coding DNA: TGTGCCAGCAGCTCAGGGGGTGTTGAAGCTTTCTTT.

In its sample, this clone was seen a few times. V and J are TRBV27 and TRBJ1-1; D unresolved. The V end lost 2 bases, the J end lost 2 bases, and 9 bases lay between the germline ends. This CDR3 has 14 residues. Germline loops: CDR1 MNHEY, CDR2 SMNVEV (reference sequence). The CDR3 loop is CASSLRRGNTEAFF. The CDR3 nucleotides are TGTGCCAGCAGTTTACGCCGGGGAAACACTGAAGCTTTCTTT.

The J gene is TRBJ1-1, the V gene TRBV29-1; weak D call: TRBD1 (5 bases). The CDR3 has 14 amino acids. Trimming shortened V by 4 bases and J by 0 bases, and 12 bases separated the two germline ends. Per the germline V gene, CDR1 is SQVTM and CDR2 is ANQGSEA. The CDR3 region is CSVAQGGMNTEAFF. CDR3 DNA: TGCAGCGTTGCCCAGGGAGGAATGAACACTGAAGCTTTCTTT.

The CDR3 DNA sequence: TGTGCCAGCAAAGGGACAGGGGACTCACCCCTCCACTTT. Amino acid sequence: CASKGTGDSPLHF. The rearrangement uses TRBV6-4 and TRBJ1-6, with TRBD1 matching 10 bases. CDR3 size: 13 residues. Germline V gene sequence: CDR1 MRHNA, CDR2 SNTAGT. Trimming took 7 bases from V and 10 from J; bases not matched to a gene: 4.

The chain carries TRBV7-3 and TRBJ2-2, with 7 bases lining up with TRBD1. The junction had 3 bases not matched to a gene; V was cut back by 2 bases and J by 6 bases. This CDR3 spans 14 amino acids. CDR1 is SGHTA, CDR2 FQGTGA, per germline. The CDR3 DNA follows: TGTGCCAGCAGCTTACAGGGGGTCTCCGGGGAGCTGTTTTTT. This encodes CASSLQGVSGELFF.

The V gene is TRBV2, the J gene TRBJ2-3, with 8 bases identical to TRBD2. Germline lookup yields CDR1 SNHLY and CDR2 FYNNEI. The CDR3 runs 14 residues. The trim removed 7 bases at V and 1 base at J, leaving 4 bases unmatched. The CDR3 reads CASMRRGGTDTQYF. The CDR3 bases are TGTGCCAGCATGCGGCGGGGGGGCACAGATACGCAGTATTTT.

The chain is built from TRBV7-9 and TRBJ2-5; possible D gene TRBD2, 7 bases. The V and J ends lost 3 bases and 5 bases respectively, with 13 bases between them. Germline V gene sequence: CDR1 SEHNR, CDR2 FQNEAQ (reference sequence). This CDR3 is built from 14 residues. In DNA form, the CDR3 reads TGTGCCAGCAGCTTGGGGGGGCCATGGGAGACCCAGTACTTC. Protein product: CASSLGGPWETQYF.

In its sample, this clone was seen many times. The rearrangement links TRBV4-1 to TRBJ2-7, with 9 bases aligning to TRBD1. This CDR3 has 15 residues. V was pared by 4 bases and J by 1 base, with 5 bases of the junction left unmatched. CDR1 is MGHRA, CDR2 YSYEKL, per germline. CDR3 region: CASSLRDRDSYEQYF. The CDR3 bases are TGCGCCAGCAGCCTCCGGGACAGGGATTCCTACGAGCAGTACTTC.

The CDR3 is CASSSGTTPPTQYEQYF. The CDR3 DNA reads as TGCGCCAGCAGCTCTGGGACAACGCCGCCCACGCAGTACGAGCAGTACTTC. The chain employs TRBV5-1 and TRBJ2-5, with D perhaps matching TRBD1 (6 bases). The last part of the DNA fits TRBJ2-7 better; the J call may be wrong. Germline V CDR1 and CDR2: SGHRS, YFSETQ. The CDR3 has 17 amino acids.

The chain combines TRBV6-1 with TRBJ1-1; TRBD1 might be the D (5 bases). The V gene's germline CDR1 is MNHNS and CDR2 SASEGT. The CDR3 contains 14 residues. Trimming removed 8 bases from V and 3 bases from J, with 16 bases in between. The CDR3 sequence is CASRATGVYTEAFF. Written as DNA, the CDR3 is TGTGCCAGCCGAGCCACAGGAGTTTACACTGAAGCTTTCTTT.

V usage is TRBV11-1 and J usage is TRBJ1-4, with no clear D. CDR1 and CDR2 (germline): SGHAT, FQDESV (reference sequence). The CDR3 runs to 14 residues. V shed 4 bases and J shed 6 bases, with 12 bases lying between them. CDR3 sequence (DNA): TGTGCCAGCAGCTCCCGTGACCTAGATGAAAAACTGTTTTTT. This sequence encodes CASSSRDLDEKLFF.

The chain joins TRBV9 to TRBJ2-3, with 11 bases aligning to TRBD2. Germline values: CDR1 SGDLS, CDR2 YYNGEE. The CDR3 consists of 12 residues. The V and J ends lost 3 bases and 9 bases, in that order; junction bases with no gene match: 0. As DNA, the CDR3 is TGTGCCAGCAGCGGACTAGCGGGGACGCAGTATTTT. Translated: CASSGLAGTQYF. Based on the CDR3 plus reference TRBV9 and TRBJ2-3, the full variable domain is DSGVTQTPKHLITATGQRVTLRCSPRSGDLSVYWYQQSLDQGLQFLIQYYNGEERAKGNILERFSAQQFPDLHSELNLSSLELGDSALYFCASSGLAGTQYFGPGTRLTVL.